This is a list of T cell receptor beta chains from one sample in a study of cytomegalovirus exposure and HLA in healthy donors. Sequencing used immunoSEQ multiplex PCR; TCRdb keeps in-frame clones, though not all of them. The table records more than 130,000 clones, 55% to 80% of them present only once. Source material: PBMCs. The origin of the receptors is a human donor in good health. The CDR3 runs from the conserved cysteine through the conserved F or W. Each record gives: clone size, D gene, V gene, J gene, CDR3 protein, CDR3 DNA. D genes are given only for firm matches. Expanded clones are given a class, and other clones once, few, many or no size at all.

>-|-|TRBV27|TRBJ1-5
CASRTTGYSNQPQHF
TGTGCCAGCAGAACAACAGGGTATAGCAATCAGCCCCAGCATTTT
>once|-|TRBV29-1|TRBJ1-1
CSVVIRSLNTEAFF
TGCAGTGTTGTAATCAGGTCCTTGAACACTGAAGCTTTCTTT
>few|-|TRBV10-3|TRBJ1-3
CAITSGALSGNTIYF
TGTGCCATCACCTCAGGGGCCCTCTCTGGAAACACCATATATTTT
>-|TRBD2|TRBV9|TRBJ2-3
CASSVVPSGSTDTQYF
TGTGCCAGCAGCGTAGTCCCTAGCGGCAGCACAGATACGCAGTATTTT
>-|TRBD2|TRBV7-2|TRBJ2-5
CASSLGLATETQYF
TGTGCCAGCAGCTTAGGACTAGCGACGGAGACCCAGTACTTC
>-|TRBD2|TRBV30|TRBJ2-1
CAWSLGLVNEQFF
TGTGCCTGGAGCCTGGGACTAGTGAATGAGCAGTTCTTC
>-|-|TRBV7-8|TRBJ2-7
CASSLERGSYEQYF
TGTGCCAGCAGCTTAGAGAGAGGCAGCTACGAGCAGTACTTC
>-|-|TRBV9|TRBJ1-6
CASSVDSIENSPLHF
TGTGCCAGCAGCGTAGACTCAATAGAGAATTCACCCCTCCACTTT
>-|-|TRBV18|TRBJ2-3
CASSPPAVTDTQYF
TGTGCCAGCTCACCACCGGCAGTCACAGATACGCAGTATTTT
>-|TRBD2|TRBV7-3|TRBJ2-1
CASSPVHTSGNEQFF
TGTGCCAGCAGCCCAGTCCACACTAGCGGGAATGAGCAGTTCTTC
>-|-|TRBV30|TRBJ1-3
CAWNRAANTIYF
TGTGCCTGGAACAGGGCGGCAAACACCATATATTTT
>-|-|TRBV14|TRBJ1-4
CASSQAGSVVEKLFF
TGTGCCAGCAGCCAAGCAGGGTCGGTGGTTGAAAAACTGTTTTTT
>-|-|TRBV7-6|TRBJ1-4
CASSLGGFRGEKLFF
TGTGCCAGCAGCTTAGGTGGCTTTCGGGGTGAAAAACTGTTTTTT
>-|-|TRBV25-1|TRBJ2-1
CASSGGRGVNEQFF
TGTGCCAGCAGTGGGGGTCGGGGTGTAAATGAGCAGTTCTTC
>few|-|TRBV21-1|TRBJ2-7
CASSKGVTGLGSSYEQYF
TGTGCCAGCAGCAAAGGGGTTACAGGCCTAGGAAGCTCCTACGAGCAGTACTTC
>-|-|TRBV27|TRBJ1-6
CASSPGISPLHF
TGTGCCAGCAGCCCAGGGATTTCACCCCTCCACTTT
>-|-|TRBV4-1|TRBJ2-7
CASSQASIQQGVYEQYF
TGCGCCAGCAGCCAAGCCTCAATACAACAGGGAGTATACGAGCAGTACTTC
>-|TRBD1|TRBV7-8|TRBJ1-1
CASSQDRVNRTEAFF
TGTGCCAGCAGCCAAGACAGGGTAAACCGCACTGAAGCTTTCTTT
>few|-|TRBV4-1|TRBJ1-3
CASSLAEGDTIYF
TGCGCCAGCAGCCTAGCGGAAGGGGACACCATATATTTT
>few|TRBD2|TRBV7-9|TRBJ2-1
CASRPRTGDAGGEQFF
TGTGCCAGCAGGCCTCGGACTGGAGACGCGGGAGGGGAGCAGTTCTTC
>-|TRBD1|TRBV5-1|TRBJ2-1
CASSPDRGLVNEQFF
TGCGCCAGCAGCCCTGACAGGGGGTTGGTCAATGAGCAGTTCTTC
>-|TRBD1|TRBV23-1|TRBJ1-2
CASSQSGDRENGSNGYTF
TGCGCCAGCAGTCAATCGGGGGACAGAGAAAACGGGTCGAATGGCTACACCTTC